The clone carrying this T cell receptor beta chain has a handful of counts. Its target is unknown. cDNA reverse transcribed from extracted RNA served as the sequencing template. Using immunoSEQ multiplex PCR, the repertoire was profiled, and TCRdb retains in-frame clones only, with some absent. The sample records 200,000 to 250,000 clones, under 70% being singletons. Treatment in this sample: oral pan-JAK inhibitor, 5-10 mg twice daily. The authors sorted CD4+ and CD8+ T cells from PBMCs. Germline V gene sequence: CDR1 SGHRS, CDR2 YFSETQ. V was shortened by 4 bases and J by 0 bases, with 10 bases between the two germline ends. The CDR3 spans 14 residues. The data were obtained in a study of CD8+ T cells in alopecia areata. Study details: Disease severity was quantified as SALT score of affected scalp area.

General observations from the study: Many expanded lesional clones persisted during tofacitinib (in both scalp and blood).

Specimen: CD4+ T cells sorted from blood, collected at week 4, from a patient treated with tofacitinib. The clonotype originates from a human donor with alopecia areata. The chain employs TRBV5-1 and TRBJ1-1; D is unresolved. The CDR3 DNA sequence: TGCGCCAGCAGCCCCGGAGAAATGAACACTGAAGCTTTCTTT. Amino acids: CASSPGEMNTEAFF.